This passage covers 27 T cell receptor beta chains from one sample sequenced in a study of neurological immune-mediated disorders. MiXCR, run by TCRdb on the 5' RACE reads, gives a single entry per CDR3 protein. This table has fewer than 30,000 distinct CDR3 sequences, 5.5% to 8% appearing once. Source material: PBMCs. The source is a woman aged 40-49 years in good health.

The V gene is TRBV7-9, the J gene TRBJ1-1, with 7 bases aligning to TRBD1. Germline-derived CDR1 and CDR2 are SEHNR and FQNEAQ (reference sequence). V shed 3 bases, J shed 7 bases, and the junction held 5 bases outside the gene matches. This CDR3 is built from 13 residues. Here the CDR3 DNA reads TGTGCCAGCAGCTTGGACAGGAGGATTGAAGCTTTCTTT. This gives the protein CASSLDRRIEAFF. Variable domain in full (rest from reference TRBV7-9 and TRBJ1-1): DTGVSQNPRHKITKRGQNVTFRCDPISEHNRLYWYRQTLGQGPEFLTYFQNEAQLEKSRLLSDRFSAERPKGSFSTLEIQRTEQGDSAMYLCASSLDRRIEAFFGQGTRLTVV.

This clonotype was counted at least ten times. This chain's CDR3 is CASSLRQELYNEQFF. CDR3 nucleotide sequence: TGTGCCAGCAGTTTACGACAGGAGCTCTACAATGAGCAGTTCTTC. V usage is TRBV28 and J usage is TRBJ2-1; the D gene is possibly TRBD1 (6 bases). The V gene lost 2 bases and the J gene lost 3 bases, with 11 bases spanning the gap. This CDR3 comprises 15 residues. CDR1 is MDHEN, CDR2 SYDVKM, per germline.

This clonotype was detected ten times or more. The rearrangement links TRBV20-1 to TRBJ2-5; no firm D call. The CDR3 contains 15 residues. V was trimmed by 5 bases and J by 5 bases, leaving 21 bases between them. Germline V gene data show CDR1 as DFQATT and CDR2 as SNEGSKA (reference sequence). The CDR3 sequence is CSAPDPSRAGETQYF. For the CDR3, the DNA is TGCAGTGCTCCGGATCCGTCGCGAGCTGGGGAGACCCAGTACTTC.

This clonotype rates as medium-sized. V usage is TRBV5-1 and J usage is TRBJ2-7; D call uncertain. Trimming removed 0 bases at V and 2 bases at J, with 12 bases between. CDR3 length equals 15 residues. Germline-derived CDR1 and CDR2 are SGHRS and YFSETQ. CDR3 sequence reads: CASSLERRSTYEQYF. The DNA for the CDR3 is TGCGCCAGCAGCTTGGAACGGCGATCCACCTACGAGCAGTACTTC.

This clonotype appeared many times. V is TRBV27 and J is TRBJ1-1; D gene ambiguous. The length of the CDR3 is 13 residues. Trimming removed 5 bases at V and 12 bases at J, with 19 bases between. CDR1 is MNHEY and CDR2 is SMNVEV in the germline V gene (reference sequence). CDR3 in amino acids: CASSQKRRTSPFF. CDR3 DNA sequence: TGTGCCAGCAGTCAAAAACGCCGGACTAGCCCTTTCTTT.

This clonotype has at least ten counts. The chain combines TRBV10-1 with TRBJ2-2, with D tentatively TRBD1 (5 bases). Germline CDR1 reads WNHNN; CDR2 reads SYGVQD (reference sequence). The CDR3 has 16 residues. V lost 5 bases to trimming and J lost 1 base, with 14 bases between them. The CDR3 region has the DNA TGCGCCAGCAGTTCCAGCAGGACATTGAACACCGGGGAGCTGTTTTTT. Translation gives CASSSSRTLNTGELFF.

This clonotype was seen ten or more times. The rearrangement joins TRBV7-2 to TRBJ2-1; TRBD2 matches at 10 bases. Germline V lookup: CDR1 SGHTA, CDR2 FQGNSA. The CDR3 runs to 14 residues. The ends lost 3 bases at V and 8 bases at J; junction bases unmatched: 4. The CDR3 loop is CASSLTGTSDEQFF. The CDR3 DNA reads TGTGCCAGCAGCTTGACCGGGACTAGCGATGAGCAGTTCTTC.

This clonotype has a count of ten or more. V is TRBV20-1 and J is TRBJ1-6; maybe TRBD1 (6 bases). CDR3 length equals 15 residues. With 0 bases removed from V and 7 bases from J, the gap between germline ends came to 13 bases. CDR1 is DFQATT, CDR2 SNEGSKA, per germline (reference sequence). The CDR3 sequence is CSARDGRRGNSPLHF. CDR3 nucleotide sequence: TGCAGTGCTAGAGATGGACGGAGGGGGAATTCACCCCTCCACTTT.

In its sample, this clonotype was seen many times. This chain joins TRBV9 and TRBJ1-2; TRBD1 matches at 9 bases. In germline, CDR1 is SGDLS, CDR2 YYNGEE. V shed 4 bases and J 5 bases; nucleotides not matched to a gene: 6. There are 14 residues in the CDR3. The CDR3: CASSKGQGLYGYTF. CDR3 nucleotide sequence: TGTGCCAGCAGCAAGGGACAGGGACTTTATGGCTACACCTTC.

The table lists this clonotype with many counts. This chain links TRBV7-8 with TRBJ2-2; TRBD2 agrees at 8 bases. The CDR3 extends over 17 amino acids. J was trimmed by 6 bases and V by 5 bases; bases with no gene match: 14. The germline V gene encodes CDR1 SGHVS and CDR2 FQNEAQ. DNA of the CDR3: TGTGCCAGCAGCCGCTTGGCTGGGACTAGAGGGCCCGGGGAGCTGTTTTTT. Translating it yields CASSRLAGTRGPGELFF.

Regarding this clonotype: One end of the junction fails to match germline, which may point to a read error. This rearrangement joins TRBV10-1 to TRBJ1-4; D is possibly TRBD1 (6 bases). CDR1 is WNHNN, CDR2 SYGVQD, per germline (reference sequence). This CDR3 spans 17 amino acids. The CDR3 region has the DNA TGCGCCAGCAGTGAACCCTCTTTGACTCAACGCAGGGGAAAAACTGTTTTT. This translates into CASSEPSLTQRRGKTVF.

This clonotype was seen at least ten times. V gene TRBV20-1 combines with J gene TRBJ2-5; tentative D call: TRBD1 (6 bases). Trimming pared 6 bases from V and 3 bases from J, leaving 11 bases between. The germline gives CDR1 DFQATT, CDR2 SNEGSKA (reference sequence). The CDR3 length is 12 residues. For the CDR3, the DNA is TGCAGTGCGCGCCCAGGGGAAGAGACCCAGTACTTC. It yields the protein CSARPGEETQYF.

This clonotype was detected ten times or more. This chain uses TRBV20-1 with TRBJ2-3; D is possibly TRBD1 (6 bases). The germline CDR1 and CDR2 sequences are DFQATT and SNEGSKA (reference sequence). CDR3 length: 13 amino acids. V gave up 6 bases and J gave up 2 bases, with 12 bases separating them. CDR3 in DNA: TGCAGTGCCCCCGGACAGAACACAGATACGCAGTATTTT. Translation gives CSAPGQNTDTQYF.

The V and J genes are TRBV4-2 and TRBJ2-5, with 10 positions matching TRBD2. Losses at the gene ends were 2 bases for V and 6 bases for J; bases not matched to a gene: 9. CDR1 and CDR2 (germline): LGHNA, YNFKEQ. The CDR3 consists of 16 residues. The CDR3 DNA reads TGTGCCAGCAGCCAACCTGAACTAGCGGGGATGAAGACCCAGTACTTC. This sequence encodes CASSQPELAGMKTQYF.

The table lists this clonotype with many counts. The chain is built from TRBV10-3 and TRBJ2-7, with D uncertain. Looked up from germline, CDR1 is ENHRY and CDR2 is SYGVKD. With 6 bases removed from V and 1 base from J, the gap between germline ends came to 10 bases. This CDR3 has 13 amino acids. CDR3 protein: CAIRYRESYEQYF. CDR3 DNA sequence: TGTGCCATCAGGTACAGAGAATCCTACGAGCAGTACTTC.

Comments on this clonotype: This may stem from a read error, because a much larger clone lies one nucleotide away. J is TRBJ2-1 and V is TRBV6-2 or TRBV6-3; D is tentatively TRBD1 or TRBD2 (5 bases each). The CDR3 is 13 residues long. Per the germline V gene, CDR1 is MNHEY and CDR2 is SVGEGT. Here the CDR3 reads CANSPGPINEQFF. CDR3 bases: TGTGCCAACAGTCCGGGACCGATCAATGAGCAGTTCTTC.

This clonotype was counted ten times or more. The chain joins TRBV29-1 to TRBJ2-1; 8 bases fit TRBD2. Germline V CDR1 and CDR2: SQVTM, ANQGSEA. This CDR3 region has 13 residues. V dropped 2 bases and J dropped 8; count of bases not matched to a gene: 5. The CDR3 DNA reads TGCAGCGTTGAAAGGACTAGCAAGGATGAGCAGTTCTTC. The encoded protein is CSVERTSKDEQFF.

This clonotype showed up many times. This chain joins TRBV5-1 and TRBJ2-1; D uncertain. V gave up 0 bases and J gave up 6 bases, with 10 bases separating them. This CDR3 comprises 14 residues. Per germline, CDR1 SGHRS and CDR2 YFSETQ. Here the CDR3 reads CASSLDPVVNEQFF. CDR3 DNA: TGCGCCAGCAGCTTGGATCCGGTGGTCAATGAGCAGTTCTTC.

At least ten counts were recorded for this clonotype. The chain recombines TRBV15 with TRBJ2-1; 7 bases map to TRBD2. Germline V gene lookup returns CDR1 LNHNV and CDR2 YYDKDF (reference sequence). The length of the CDR3 is 14 residues. After removal of 6 bases from V and 5 bases from J, the junction contained 7 bases not matched to a gene. For the CDR3, the DNA is TGTGCCACCAGAGAGACTAGCCTAGACAATGAGCAGTTCTTC. It encodes CATRETSLDNEQFF. Looking up the rest from reference TRBV15 and TRBJ2-1 gives the full variable domain: DAMVIQNPRYQVTQFGKPVTLSCSQTLNHNVMYWYQQKSSQAPKLLFHYYDKDFNNEADTPDNFQSRRPNTSFCFLDIRSPGLGDTAMYLCATRETSLDNEQFFGPGTRLTVL.

This sequence joins TRBV20-1 and TRBJ2-7; D call uncertain. The CDR3 loop spans 17 amino acids. The germline V gene has CDR1 DFQATT and CDR2 SNEGSKA (reference sequence). Trimming shortened V by 1 base and J by 2 bases, and 21 bases separated the two germline ends. The CDR3 here is CSARGGIIGSAPYEQYF. The CDR3 DNA is TGCAGTGCTAGAGGGGGAATCATCGGTAGTGCTCCCTACGAGCAGTACTTC.

This clonotype was counted ten times or more. V and J are TRBV10-3 and TRBJ1-2; TRBD1 aligns across 8 bases. CDR1 ENHRY and CDR2 SYGVKD come from the germline V gene. CDR3 length equals 16 residues. The V segment lost 2 bases and the J segment 2 bases; nucleotides outside the gene matches: 7. The CDR3 is CAISESTGGINYGYTF. The CDR3 DNA is TGTGCCATCAGTGAGAGCACAGGGGGAATAAACTATGGCTACACCTTC.

Many counts were recorded for this clonotype. The CDR3 region is CASSLFQGRSTDTQYF. The CDR3 DNA sequence: TGTGCCAGCAGCCTTTTTCAGGGGAGGAGCACAGATACGCAGTATTTT. The J gene is TRBJ2-3, the V gene TRBV14; D is tentatively TRBD1 or TRBD2 (6 bases each). V lost 4 bases to trimming and J lost 0 bases, with 14 bases between them. Germline CDR1 SGHDN, CDR2 FVKESK. There are 16 residues in the CDR3.

This clonotype came up many times. The chain is built from TRBV5-6 and TRBJ1-1; D is ambiguous. The V end was cut by 4 bases, the J end by 5 bases, with 12 bases between. The CDR3 is 13 amino acids. CDR1 SGHDT and CDR2 YYEEEE come from the germline V gene. CDR3 sequence: CASSPVGGTEAFF. The CDR3 DNA reads as TGTGCCAGCAGCCCTGTGGGAGGGACTGAAGCTTTCTTT. Variable domain in full (rest from reference TRBV5-6 and TRBJ1-1): DAGVTQSPTHLIKTRGQQVTLRCSPKSGHDTVSWYQQALGQGPQFIFQYYEEEERQRGNFPDRFSGHQFPNYSSELNVNALLLGDSALYLCASSPVGGTEAFFGQGTRLTVV.

In this sample, this clonotype turned up many times. The chain joins TRBV12-3 or TRBV12-4 to TRBJ2-5, with 9 positions matching TRBD2. The CDR3 is 17 amino acids. The V gene end was trimmed by 5 bases and the J gene end by 2 bases; junction bases not matched to a gene: 12. The CDR3 nucleotides are TGTGCCAGCAGTCTCCACAGTTCAACTAGCGGGCAAGAGACCCAGTACTTC. It is translated as CASSLHSSTSGQETQYF.

This clonotype was found many times. The chain uses TRBV29-1 and TRBJ1-2, with TRBD1 as a possible D gene (5 bases). The V gene's germline CDR1 is SQVTM and CDR2 ANQGSEA. The V end lost 7 bases, the J end lost 2 bases, and 8 bases lay between the germline ends. The CDR3 has 11 amino acids. The CDR3 loop is CSGGENYGYTF. The CDR3 nucleotides are TGCAGCGGAGGGGAGAACTATGGCTACACCTTC. The full variable domain, with the rest looked up from reference TRBV29-1 and TRBJ1-2, is SAVISQKPSRDICQRGTSLTIQCQVDSQVTMMFWYRQQPGQSLTLIATANQGSEATYESGFVIDKFPISRPNLTFSTLTVSNMSPEDSSIYLCSGGENYGYTFGSGTRLTVV.

This clonotype showed up many times. The chain combines TRBV20-1 with TRBJ2-2; possibly TRBD1 for D (5 bases). The length of the CDR3 is 13 residues. V lost 5 bases, J lost 4 bases, and 11 bases lay in between. Germline V gene sequence: CDR1 DFQATT, CDR2 SNEGSKA (reference sequence). The CDR3 DNA reads as TGCAGTGCTGATCAGGGTTCCACCGGGGAGCTGTTTTTT. It codes for CSADQGSTGELFF.

This clonotype was found many times. The chain links TRBV15 to TRBJ2-7, with 7 nucleotides matching TRBD2. The CDR3 has 17 residues. V was clipped by 1 base and J by 5 bases; unmatched bases: 14. Germline loops: CDR1 LNHNV, CDR2 YYDKDF (reference sequence). CDR3 bases: TGTGCCACCAGCAGAGCCCGCGGCGGGAGTGGTCCGGACGAGCAGTACTTC. This encodes CATSRARGGSGPDEQYF.